These 29 T cell receptor beta chains were sequenced from one sample in a study of blood T cells in healthy people across ages. Primed by a sample-barcoded 5' primer and a J-beta primer mix, a second PCR proceeded for about 6 to 12 cycles. One entry per CDR3 protein, called by TCRdb with MiXCR from the 5' RACE reads. Among hundreds of thousands of distinct CDR3 sequences listed, approximately 44% were seen once. The sample comprised blood. These receptors were obtained from a man in his sixties in good health.

With respect to this clonotype: An end of the junction does not agree with germline; a read error may underlie this. The rearrangement uses TRBV18 and TRBJ1-5; TRBD1 is a possible D gene (6 bases). CDR1 and CDR2 from the germline V gene are KGHSH and LQKENI. The CDR3 spans 16 residues. CDR3 nucleotides: TGTGCCGGCTCACCACAGGGACAAATAAACAATCAGCCCCAGCATTTT. Protein sequence: CAGSPQGQINNQPQHF.

Worth noting for this clonotype: A junction boundary mismatches the germline segment, possibly from a read error. This chain connects TRBV20-1 to TRBJ2-1; TRBD2 agrees at 10 bases. Germline lookup yields CDR1 DFQATT and CDR2 SNEGSKA (reference sequence). This CDR3 has 17 amino acids. The CDR3 sequence is CSASVEAGGLSYNKQFF. In DNA form, the CDR3 reads TGCAGTGCATCGGTGGAAGCGGGGGGGCTTTCCTACAATAAGCAGTTCTTC.

The chain couples TRBV6-2 or TRBV6-3 to TRBJ2-7; D is undetermined. The CDR3 spans 12 residues. Trimming removed 4 bases from V and 6 bases from J, with 10 bases in between. Germline lookup yields CDR1 MNHEY and CDR2 SVGEGT. The CDR3 bases are TGTGCCAGCAGTTTCCGGACCTCCGAGCAGTACTTC. Translation gives CASSFRTSEQYF.

This clonotype appeared a few times. The rearrangement uses TRBV7-2 and TRBJ2-4, with TRBD1 matching over 7 bases. V lost 2 bases and J lost 4; bases outside the gene matches: 8. Germline lookup yields CDR1 SGHTA and CDR2 FQGNSA. This CDR3 is built from 16 residues. CDR3 residues: CASSLYSRQGKNIQYF. The CDR3 DNA sequence: TGTGCCAGCAGCTTATATTCTCGACAGGGTAAAAACATTCAGTACTTC.

This clonotype was found many times. The chain employs TRBV27 and TRBJ2-7; perhaps TRBD1 as D (6 bases). This CDR3 region has 16 residues. With 5 bases removed from V and 1 base from J, the gap between germline ends came to 18 bases. The V gene's germline CDR1 is MNHEY and CDR2 SMNVEV (reference sequence). The CDR3 reads CASSRIRGSSSYEQYF. The CDR3 DNA sequence: TGTGCCAGCAGTCGCATCAGGGGAAGTTCGTCCTACGAGCAGTACTTC.

V usage is TRBV5-6 and J usage is TRBJ2-3; D perhaps matches TRBD1 (6 bases). The CDR3 is 14 residues long. CDR1 is SGHDT and CDR2 is YYEEEE in the germline V gene. V dropped 1 base and J dropped 8 bases, with 14 bases sitting between them. The CDR3, as DNA: TGTGCCAGCAGCTTGAAAGGACAGTCTTTTACGCAGTATTTT. Protein: CASSLKGQSFTQYF.

This clonotype has more than one count but fewer than ten. The J gene is TRBJ2-3, the V gene TRBV11-3; possibly TRBD1 or TRBD2 for D (5 bases each). The CDR3 length is 13 residues. From germline, CDR1 is SGHNT and CDR2 YENEEA. Trimming stripped 3 bases from V and 7 bases from J, with 11 bases between. The CDR3 nucleotides are TGTGCCAGCAGCTTCCAGGGACGATATACGCAGTATTTT. Translation gives CASSFQGRYTQYF.

In its sample, this clonotype was seen a few times. This chain connects TRBV24-1 to TRBJ2-1; tentatively, D is TRBD1 (7 bases). Germline V gives CDR1 KGHDR, CDR2 SFDVKD. The CDR3 totals 14 residues. Trimming stripped 2 bases from V and 8 bases from J, with 12 bases between. This chain's CDR3 is CATSDSSRGDEQFF. CDR3 bases: TGTGCCACCAGTGATTCTAGCAGGGGGGATGAGCAGTTCTTC.

V gene TRBV6-6 combines with J gene TRBJ2-5; 8 bases are a match to TRBD2. Trimming took 2 bases from V and 11 from J; bases not matched to a gene: 13. Germline assignment: CDR1 MNHNY and CDR2 SVGAGI (reference sequence). The CDR3 runs to 15 residues. The CDR3 reads CASSYNSGDYNEQYF. CDR3 sequence (DNA): TGTGCCAGCAGTTACAATAGCGGGGATTACAATGAGCAGTACTTC.

The CDR3 region has the DNA TGTGCCAGCAGCCCCAGGGAGCGGGGGACTTTGTACCAAGAGACCCAGTACTTC. It is translated as CASSPRERGTLYQETQYF. The chain couples TRBV5-5 to TRBJ2-5, with 8 bases that match TRBD2. From germline, CDR1 is SGHKS and CDR2 YYEKEE (reference sequence). The CDR3 length is 18 residues. The V segment lost 4 bases and the J segment 0 bases; nucleotides outside the gene matches: 14. Together with reference TRBV5-5 and TRBJ2-5, the CDR3 gives the full variable domain: DAGVTQSPTHLIKTRGQQVTLRCSPISGHKSVSWYQQVLGQGPQFIFQYYEKEERGRGNFPDRFSARQFPNYSSELNVNALLLGDSALYLCASSPRERGTLYQETQYFGPGTRLLVL.

Remarks on this clonotype: The junction does not match germline at one end; this may be a read error. The rearrangement links TRBV6-6 to TRBJ2-2, with D possibly TRBD2 on 6 matching bases. The CDR3 runs 16 residues. CDR1 and CDR2 from the germline V gene are MNHNY and SVGAGI (reference sequence). The DNA of the CDR3 is TGTGCCAGCGGTTACGAGCCGGGGGTGAGACCCGGGGAGCTGTTTTTT. Translating it yields CASGYEPGVRPGELFF.

Of note for this clonotype: Possible read error: a much larger clone is one base away. V usage is TRBV5-5 and J usage is TRBJ1-2, with 7 bases matching TRBD1. The CDR3 is made up of 15 amino acids. CDR1 and CDR2 from the germline V gene are SGHKS and YYEKEE (reference sequence). The CDR3 protein is CAGSPTHQGDYGYTF. In nucleotides, the CDR3 is TGTGCCGGCAGCCCCACACACCAGGGGGACTATGGCTACACCTTC.

The chain combines TRBV12-3 or TRBV12-4 with TRBJ2-1; D is unresolved. This CDR3 contains 12 residues. V lost 4 bases, J lost 11 bases, and 12 bases lay in between. The CDR3 nucleotides are TGTGCCAGCAGTTCGCAGGTTCCCCAGCAGTTCTTC. It codes for CASSSQVPQQFF.

This clonotype was counted a few times. This chain links TRBV27 with TRBJ2-7, with D perhaps matching TRBD2 (6 bases). The ends were cut back, 5 bases at V and 2 bases at J, with 16 bases in the middle. This CDR3 has 15 amino acids. Per germline, CDR1 MNHEY and CDR2 SMNVEV (reference sequence). The CDR3 reads CASSTGTSLPYEQYF. For the CDR3, the DNA is TGTGCCAGCAGTACCGGGACTTCTCTCCCCTACGAGCAGTACTTC.

V is TRBV20-1 and J is TRBJ2-5; either TRBD1 or TRBD2 may fit D (6 bases each). This CDR3 comprises 16 residues. V was pared by 2 bases and J by 11 bases, with 27 bases between. Germline lookup yields CDR1 DFQATT and CDR2 SNEGSKA (reference sequence). As DNA, the CDR3 is TGCAGTGCTAGACACTCTGGGGGGCATCTTACAAGTGAGCAGTACTTC. Amino acids: CSARHSGGHLTSEQYF.

This clonotype was detected a few times. J is TRBJ1-2 and V is TRBV20-1, with D hard to call. The CDR3 is 11 residues long. Trimming left V 7 bases short and J 2 bases short, with 8 bases between. Germline CDR1 is DFQATT and CDR2 is SNEGSKA (reference sequence). For the CDR3, the DNA is TGCAGTGTCGGAGAAAACTATGGCTACACCTTC. Translating gives CSVGENYGYTF.

Of note for this clonotype: With a much larger clone just one base away, this may be a read error. The chain is built from TRBV7-3 and TRBJ2-7, with unresolved D. The CDR3 length is 13 residues. Germline V gives CDR1 SGHTA, CDR2 FQGTGA. This CDR3 reads CASSVTASSEQYF. DNA of the CDR3: TGTGCCAGCAGCGTAACGGCTAGTTCCGAGCAGTACTTC. The variable domain in full, completed from reference TRBV7-3 and TRBJ2-7, reads GAGVSQTPSNKVTEKGKYVELRCDPISGHTALYWYRQSLGQGPEFLIYFQGTGAADDSGLPNDRFFAVRPEGSVSTLKIQRTERGDSAVYLCASSVTASSEQYFGPGTRLTVT.

The chain is built from TRBV20-1 and TRBJ2-3; no firm D call. The CDR3 length is 12 residues. CDR1 and CDR2 from the germline V gene are DFQATT and SNEGSKA (reference sequence). Trimming removed 5 bases from V and 2 bases from J, with 8 bases in between. The CDR3 region is CSASTATDTQYF. DNA of the CDR3: TGCAGTGCTTCGACCGCCACAGATACGCAGTATTTT.

The rearrangement uses TRBV12-5 and TRBJ2-7; D may be TRBD1 (5 bases). Looked up from germline, CDR1 is LGHNT and CDR2 is FRNRAP. V lost 7 bases and J lost 3, with 16 bases in between. The CDR3 runs to 14 residues. For the CDR3, the DNA is TGTGCTAGTGCCCGATCGACAGTCTACTACGAGCAGTACTTC. It encodes CASARSTVYYEQYF. The variable domain in full, with the rest retrieved from reference TRBV12-5 and TRBJ2-7, is DARVTQTPRHKVTEMGQEVTMRCQPILGHNTVFWYRQTMMQGLELLAYFRNRAPLDDSGMPKDRFSAEMPDATLATLKIQPSEPRDSAVYFCASARSTVYYEQYFGPGTRLTVT.

This clonotype appeared a single time. This chain connects TRBV6-6 to TRBJ1-2; D is unclear. Germline CDR1 MNHNY, CDR2 SVGAGI (reference sequence). The CDR3 runs to 12 residues. V was clipped by 6 bases and J by 3 bases, with 8 bases between them. The CDR3 spells CASSPYDYGYTF. DNA of the CDR3: TGTGCCAGCAGCCCGTATGACTATGGCTACACCTTC.

The chain employs TRBV27 and TRBJ1-2; D is unclear. The CDR3 has 14 residues. The germline V and J ends were trimmed by 5 bases and 6 bases, with 16 bases remaining between them. Per the germline V gene, CDR1 is MNHEY and CDR2 is SMNVEV (reference sequence). CDR3 nucleotide sequence: TGTGCCAGCAGTCCCAACTTGGGAAAGAATGGCTACACCTTC. This codes for CASSPNLGKNGYTF.

This clonotype has a single count. The rearrangement uses TRBV6-1 and TRBJ1-2; D ambiguous. The CDR3 is 13 residues long. Germline V gene sequence: CDR1 MNHNS, CDR2 SASEGT. V lost 3 bases and J lost 3, with 8 bases in between. DNA of the CDR3: TGTGCCAGCAGTGATCAGCCATACTATGGCTACACCTTC. This encodes CASSDQPYYGYTF.

This clonotype was observed a few times. This chain links TRBV7-6 with TRBJ2-5; TRBD2 aligns across 11 bases. V lost 5 bases and J lost 1; bases outside the gene matches: 6. CDR3 length: 16 residues. Germline CDR1 and CDR2: SGHVS and FNYEAQ. The CDR3 spells CASSPTSGGLQETQYF. The CDR3 region has the DNA TGTGCCAGCAGCCCCACTAGCGGGGGCCTCCAAGAGACCCAGTACTTC.

This clonotype was detected a few times. DNA for the CDR3: TGTGCCAGCAGCTTGACTAGCGGGTACGAGCAGTACTTC. It encodes CASSLTSGYEQYF. The rearrangement joins TRBV7-9 to TRBJ2-7, with 10 nucleotides matching TRBD2. V trimming: 3 bases; J trimming: 4 bases; junction bases outside the gene matches: 0. The CDR3 has 13 amino acids. The germline V gene encodes CDR1 SEHNR and CDR2 FQNEAQ (reference sequence).

V is TRBV6-6 and J is TRBJ2-7; possibly TRBD1 for D (5 bases). The CDR3 extends over 12 amino acids. V dropped 10 bases and J dropped 2 bases, with 12 bases sitting between them. CDR1 is MNHNY and CDR2 is SVGAGI in the germline V gene (reference sequence). In DNA, the CDR3 is TGTGCCACACAAGACAGCGCCTACGAGCAGTACTTC. Translation: CATQDSAYEQYF.

The genes are TRBV5-1 and TRBJ2-7; 11 positions agree with TRBD1. The J call may be in error: the DNA end matches TRBJ2-5 better. CDR3 length equals 15 residues. The germline V gene has CDR1 SGHRS and CDR2 YFSETQ. The CDR3 DNA is TGCGCCAGCAGCAAGAGGACAGGGGGCAAAGAGACCCAGTACTTC. Its translation: CASSKRTGGKETQYF.

This rearrangement joins TRBV6-2 or TRBV6-3 to TRBJ2-4, with D perhaps matching TRBD1 (5 bases). Near its end, the DNA agrees better with TRBJ2-7, so the J call may be wrong. CDR1 MNHEY and CDR2 SVGEGT come from the germline V gene. CDR3 size: 14 residues. The CDR3 reads CASNEDSSTYEQYF. The CDR3 bases are TGTGCCAGCAATGAAGACAGTTCTACCTACGAGCAGTACTTC.

This clonotype was detected only a few times. The rearrangement joins TRBV20-1 to TRBJ2-5; D is possibly TRBD1 or TRBD2 (5 bases each). The CDR3 sequence is 13 residues long. CDR1 and CDR2 (germline): DFQATT, SNEGSKA (reference sequence). With 5 bases removed from V and 2 bases from J, the gap between germline ends came to 12 bases. The CDR3 coding sequence is TGCAGTGCTGACCGGGACCATCAAGAGACCCAGTACTTC. Its translation: CSADRDHQETQYF.

The chain couples TRBV7-9 to TRBJ2-7; D gene ambiguous. The V end lost 2 bases, the J end lost 0 bases, and 14 bases lay between the germline ends. The CDR3 is 16 amino acids. Germline V gene lookup returns CDR1 SEHNR and CDR2 FQNEAQ (reference sequence). This CDR3 reads CASSLFAGLSSYEQYF. CDR3 nucleotides: TGTGCCAGCAGCTTATTCGCCGGGCTCAGCTCCTACGAGCAGTACTTC.